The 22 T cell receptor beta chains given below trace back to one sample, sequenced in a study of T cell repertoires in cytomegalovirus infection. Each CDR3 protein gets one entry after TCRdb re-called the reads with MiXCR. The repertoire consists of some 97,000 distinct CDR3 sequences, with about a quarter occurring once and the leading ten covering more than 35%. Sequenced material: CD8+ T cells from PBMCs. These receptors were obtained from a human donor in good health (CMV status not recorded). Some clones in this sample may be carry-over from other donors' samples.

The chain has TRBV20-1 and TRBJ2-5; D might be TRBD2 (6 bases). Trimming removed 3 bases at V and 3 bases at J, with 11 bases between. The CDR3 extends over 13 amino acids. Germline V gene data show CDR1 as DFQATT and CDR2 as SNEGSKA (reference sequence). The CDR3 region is CSASGGPEETQYF. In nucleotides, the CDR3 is TGCAGTGCTAGTGGAGGGCCCGAAGAGACCCAGTACTTC.

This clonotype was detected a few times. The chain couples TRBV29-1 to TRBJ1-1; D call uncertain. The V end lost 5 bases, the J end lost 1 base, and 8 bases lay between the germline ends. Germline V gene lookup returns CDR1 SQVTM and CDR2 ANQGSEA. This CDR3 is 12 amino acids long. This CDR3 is CSVPAENTEAFF. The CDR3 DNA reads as TGCAGCGTTCCGGCGGAGAACACTGAAGCTTTCTTT.

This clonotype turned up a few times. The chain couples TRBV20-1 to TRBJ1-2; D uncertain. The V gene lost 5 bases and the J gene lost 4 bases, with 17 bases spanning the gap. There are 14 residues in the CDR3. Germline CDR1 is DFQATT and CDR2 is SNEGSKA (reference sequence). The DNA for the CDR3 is TGCAGTGCTCCCCCAGTTACGGGGATCTATGGCTACACCTTC. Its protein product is CSAPPVTGIYGYTF.

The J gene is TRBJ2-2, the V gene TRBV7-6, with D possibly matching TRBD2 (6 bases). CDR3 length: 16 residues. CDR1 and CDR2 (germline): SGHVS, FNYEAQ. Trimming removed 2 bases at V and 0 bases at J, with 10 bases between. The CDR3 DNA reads TGTGCCAGCAGCTTAAGGGGACTCACGAACACCGGGGAGCTGTTTTTT. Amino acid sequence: CASSLRGLTNTGELFF.

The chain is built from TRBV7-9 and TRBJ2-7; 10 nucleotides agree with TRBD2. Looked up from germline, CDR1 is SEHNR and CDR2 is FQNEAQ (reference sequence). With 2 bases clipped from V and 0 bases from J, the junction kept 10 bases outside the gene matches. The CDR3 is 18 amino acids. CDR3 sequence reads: CASSLTLAGEGSSYEQYF. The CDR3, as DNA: TGTGCCAGCAGCTTAACCCTAGCGGGAGAGGGGAGCTCCTACGAGCAGTACTTC.

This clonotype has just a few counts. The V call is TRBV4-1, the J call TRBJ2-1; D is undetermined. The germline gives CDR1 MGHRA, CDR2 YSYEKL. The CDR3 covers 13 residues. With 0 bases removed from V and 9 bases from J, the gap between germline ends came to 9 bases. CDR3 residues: CASSQEDSGEQFF. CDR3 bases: TGCGCCAGCAGCCAAGAGGATTCCGGTGAGCAGTTCTTC.

CDR3 amino acids: CAWIHVGDQDEKLFF. As DNA, the CDR3 is TGTGCCTGGATCCACGTCGGGGACCAGGATGAAAAACTGTTTTTT. This chain joins TRBV30 and TRBJ1-4, with D perhaps matching TRBD1 (5 bases). Looked up from germline, CDR1 is GTSNPN and CDR2 is SVGIG (reference sequence). The V and J ends lost 4 bases and 6 bases respectively, with 18 bases between them. CDR3 size: 15 residues.

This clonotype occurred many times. This chain's CDR3 is CASSLGGLETQYF. The CDR3 region has the DNA TGTGCCAGCAGCTTAGGGGGGCTAGAGACCCAGTACTTC. The V call is TRBV7-2, the J call TRBJ2-5, with D maybe TRBD1 (6 bases). V shed 1 base and J shed 4 bases, with 7 bases lying between them. The germline gives CDR1 SGHTA, CDR2 FQGNSA. CDR3 length: 13 amino acids.

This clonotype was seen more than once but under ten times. The CDR3 spells CASSLGTPGNTIYF. In nucleotides, the CDR3 is TGTGCCAGCAGTTTGGGGACTCCTGGAAACACCATATATTTT. The chain employs TRBV12-3 or TRBV12-4 and TRBJ1-3; tentative D call: TRBD1 (5 bases). The CDR3 loop spans 14 amino acids. Trimming took 3 bases from V and 2 from J, leaving 8 bases between them.

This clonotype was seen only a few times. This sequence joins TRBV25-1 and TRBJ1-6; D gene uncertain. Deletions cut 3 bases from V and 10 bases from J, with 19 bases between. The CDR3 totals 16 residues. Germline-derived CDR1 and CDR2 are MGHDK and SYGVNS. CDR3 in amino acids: CASSDSVRREDSPLHF. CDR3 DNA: TGTGCCAGCAGTGATTCCGTGCGGAGGGAGGACTCACCCCTCCACTTT.

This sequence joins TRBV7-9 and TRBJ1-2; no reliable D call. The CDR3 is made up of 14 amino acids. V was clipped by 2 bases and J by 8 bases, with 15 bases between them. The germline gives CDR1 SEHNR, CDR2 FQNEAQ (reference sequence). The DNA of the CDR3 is TGTGCCAGCAGCTTAAGTTCACTCCGGCACGGCTACACCTTC. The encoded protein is CASSLSSLRHGYTF.

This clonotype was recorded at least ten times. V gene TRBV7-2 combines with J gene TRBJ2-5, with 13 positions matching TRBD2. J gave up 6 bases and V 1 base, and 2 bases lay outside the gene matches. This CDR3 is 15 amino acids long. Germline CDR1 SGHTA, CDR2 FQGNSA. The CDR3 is CASSLGTSGSKTQYF. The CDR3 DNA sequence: TGTGCCAGCAGCTTAGGGACTAGCGGGAGTAAGACCCAGTACTTC.

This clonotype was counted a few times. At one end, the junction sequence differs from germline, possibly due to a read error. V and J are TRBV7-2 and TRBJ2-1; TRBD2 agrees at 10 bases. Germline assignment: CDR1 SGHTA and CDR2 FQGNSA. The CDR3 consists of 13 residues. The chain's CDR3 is CASSSTLTSGALF. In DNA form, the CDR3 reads TGTGCCAGCAGCTCAACACTCACTAGCGGGGCCCTTTTC.

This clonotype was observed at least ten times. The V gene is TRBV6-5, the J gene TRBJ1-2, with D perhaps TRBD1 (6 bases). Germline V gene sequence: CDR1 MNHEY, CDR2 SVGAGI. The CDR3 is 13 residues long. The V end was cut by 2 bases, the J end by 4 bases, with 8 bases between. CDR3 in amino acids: CASSYVGAYGYTF. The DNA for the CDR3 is TGTGCCAGCAGTTACGTGGGGGCCTATGGCTACACCTTC.

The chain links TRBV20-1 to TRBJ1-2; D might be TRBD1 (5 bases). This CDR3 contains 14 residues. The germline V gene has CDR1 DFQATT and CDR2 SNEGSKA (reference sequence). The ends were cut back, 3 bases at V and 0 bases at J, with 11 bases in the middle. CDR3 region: CSASIPGTNYGYTF. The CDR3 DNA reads TGCAGTGCTAGTATTCCAGGGACTAACTATGGCTACACCTTC.

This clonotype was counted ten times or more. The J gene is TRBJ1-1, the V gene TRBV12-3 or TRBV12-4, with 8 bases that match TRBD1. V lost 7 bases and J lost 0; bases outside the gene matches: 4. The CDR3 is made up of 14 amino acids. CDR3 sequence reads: CASIPTGVNTEAFF. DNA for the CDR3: TGTGCCAGCATCCCGACAGGGGTGAACACTGAAGCTTTCTTT.

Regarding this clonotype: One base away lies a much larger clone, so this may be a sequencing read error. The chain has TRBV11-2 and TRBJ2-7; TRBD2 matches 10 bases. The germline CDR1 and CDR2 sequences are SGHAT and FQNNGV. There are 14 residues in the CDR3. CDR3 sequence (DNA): TGTGCCAGCAGCCCAAGAGGGACTAGCGACGAGCATTACTTC. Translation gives CASSPRGTSDEHYF.

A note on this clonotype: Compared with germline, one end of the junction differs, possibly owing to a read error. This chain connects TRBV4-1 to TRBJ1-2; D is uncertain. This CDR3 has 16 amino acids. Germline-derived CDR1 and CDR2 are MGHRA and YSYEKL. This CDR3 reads CASSQDRAGANYGYTF. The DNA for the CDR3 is TGTGCCAGCAGCCAAGATAGGGCAGGTGCTAACTATGGCTACACCTTC.

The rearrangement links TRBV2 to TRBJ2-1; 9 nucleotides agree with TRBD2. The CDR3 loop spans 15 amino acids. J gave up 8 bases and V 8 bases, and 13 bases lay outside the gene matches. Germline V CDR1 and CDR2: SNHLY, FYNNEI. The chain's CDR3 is CASPLLAGGPHEQFF. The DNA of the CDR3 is TGTGCCAGCCCGTTACTGGCGGGAGGGCCACATGAGCAGTTCTTC. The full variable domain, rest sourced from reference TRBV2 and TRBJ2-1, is EPEVTQTPSHQVTQMGQEVILRCVPISNHLYFYWYRQILGQKVEFLVSFYNNEISEKSEIFDDQFSVERPDGSNFTLKIRSTKLEDSAMYFCASPLLAGGPHEQFFGPGTRLTVL.

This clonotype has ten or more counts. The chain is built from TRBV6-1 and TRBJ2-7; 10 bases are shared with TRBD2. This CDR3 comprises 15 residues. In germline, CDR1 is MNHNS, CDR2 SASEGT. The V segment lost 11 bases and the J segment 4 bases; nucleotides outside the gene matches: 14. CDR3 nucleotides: TGTGCCGCTGCGAAACGGAGCGGGAGGGAATACGAGCAGTACTTC. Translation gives CAAAKRSGREYEQYF.

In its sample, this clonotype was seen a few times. The CDR3 here is CASSLQTQHF. DNA for the CDR3: TGTGCCAGCAGCCTTCAAACCCAGCATTTT. The chain couples TRBV27 to TRBJ1-5; D uncertain. CDR1 MNHEY and CDR2 SMNVEV come from the germline V gene (reference sequence). The CDR3 spans 10 residues. V lost 6 bases, J lost 11 bases, and 8 bases lay in between.

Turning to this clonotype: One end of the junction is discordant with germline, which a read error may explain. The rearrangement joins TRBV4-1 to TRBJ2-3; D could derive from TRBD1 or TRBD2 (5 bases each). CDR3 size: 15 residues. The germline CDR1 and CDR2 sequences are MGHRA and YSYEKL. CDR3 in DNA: TGTGCCACCAGAAGGGGACCCGCGGCACAAGATACGCAGTATTTT. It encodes CATRRGPAAQDTQYF.